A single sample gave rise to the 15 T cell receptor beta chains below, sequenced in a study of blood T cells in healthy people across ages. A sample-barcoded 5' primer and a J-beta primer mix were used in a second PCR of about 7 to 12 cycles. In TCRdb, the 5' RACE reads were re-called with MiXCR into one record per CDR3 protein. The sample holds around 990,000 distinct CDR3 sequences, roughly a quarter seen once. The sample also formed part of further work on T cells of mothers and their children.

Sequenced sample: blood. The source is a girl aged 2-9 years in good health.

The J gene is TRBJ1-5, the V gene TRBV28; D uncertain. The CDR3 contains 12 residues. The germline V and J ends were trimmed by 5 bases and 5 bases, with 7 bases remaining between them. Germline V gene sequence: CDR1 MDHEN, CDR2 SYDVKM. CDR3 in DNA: TGTGCCAGCAGTAACAGCTATCAGCCCCAGCATTTT. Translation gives CASSNSYQPQHF. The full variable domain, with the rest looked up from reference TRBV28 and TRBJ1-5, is DVKVTQSSRYLVKRTGEKVFLECVQDMDHENMFWYRQDPGLGLRLIYFSYDVKMKEKGDIPEGYSVSREKKERFSLILESASTNQTSMYLCASSNSYQPQHFGDGTRLSIL.

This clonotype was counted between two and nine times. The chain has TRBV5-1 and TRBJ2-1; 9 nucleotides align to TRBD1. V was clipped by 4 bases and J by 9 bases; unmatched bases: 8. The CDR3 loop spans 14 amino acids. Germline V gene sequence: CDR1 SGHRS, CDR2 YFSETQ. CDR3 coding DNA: TGCGCCAGCAGCAGGGACAGGGCAGTAGGTGAGCAGTTCTTC. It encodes CASSRDRAVGEQFF.

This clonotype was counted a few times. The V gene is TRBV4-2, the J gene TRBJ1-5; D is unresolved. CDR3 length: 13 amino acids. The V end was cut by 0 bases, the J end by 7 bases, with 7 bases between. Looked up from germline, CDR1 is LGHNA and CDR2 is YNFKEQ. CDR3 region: CASSQESGQPQHF. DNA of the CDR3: TGTGCCAGCAGCCAAGAGTCGGGGCAGCCCCAGCATTTT.

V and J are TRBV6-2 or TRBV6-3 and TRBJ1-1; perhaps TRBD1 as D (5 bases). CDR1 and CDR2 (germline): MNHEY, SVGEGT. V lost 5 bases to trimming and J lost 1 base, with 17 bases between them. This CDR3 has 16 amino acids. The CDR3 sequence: CASSGRSAGANTEAFF. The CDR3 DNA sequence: TGTGCCAGCAGTGGACGCTCCGCCGGGGCGAACACTGAAGCTTTCTTT.

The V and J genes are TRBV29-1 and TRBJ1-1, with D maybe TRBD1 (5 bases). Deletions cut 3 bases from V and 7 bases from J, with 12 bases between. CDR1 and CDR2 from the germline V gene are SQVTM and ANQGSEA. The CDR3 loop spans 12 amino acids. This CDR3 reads CSVDPGQGEAFF. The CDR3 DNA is TGCAGCGTTGATCCTGGACAAGGTGAAGCTTTCTTT.

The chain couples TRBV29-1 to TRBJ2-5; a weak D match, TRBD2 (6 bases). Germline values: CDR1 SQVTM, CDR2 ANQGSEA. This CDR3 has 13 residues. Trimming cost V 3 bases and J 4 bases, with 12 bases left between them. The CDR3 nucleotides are TGCAGCGTTGAGAACTGGAGGGGAGAGACCCAGTACTTC. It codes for CSVENWRGETQYF. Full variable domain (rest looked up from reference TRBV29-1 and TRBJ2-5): SAVISQKPSRDICQRGTSLTIQCQVDSQVTMMFWYRQQPGQSLTLIATANQGSEATYESGFVIDKFPISRPNLTFSTLTVSNMSPEDSSIYLCSVENWRGETQYFGPGTRLLVL.

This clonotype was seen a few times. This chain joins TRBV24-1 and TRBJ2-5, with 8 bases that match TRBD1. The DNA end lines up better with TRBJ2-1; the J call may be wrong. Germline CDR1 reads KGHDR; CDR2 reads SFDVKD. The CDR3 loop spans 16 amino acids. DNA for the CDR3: TGTGCCACCAGTGATTTGATGGACAGGGATCAACATGAGCAGTTCTTC. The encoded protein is CATSDLMDRDQHEQFF.

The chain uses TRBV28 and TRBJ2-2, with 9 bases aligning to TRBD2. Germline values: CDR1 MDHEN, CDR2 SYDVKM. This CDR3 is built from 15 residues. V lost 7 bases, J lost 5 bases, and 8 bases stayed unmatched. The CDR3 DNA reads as TGTGCCAGCAACAAAGGACTAGCGAGGACCGGGGAGCTGTTTTTT. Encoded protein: CASNKGLARTGELFF.

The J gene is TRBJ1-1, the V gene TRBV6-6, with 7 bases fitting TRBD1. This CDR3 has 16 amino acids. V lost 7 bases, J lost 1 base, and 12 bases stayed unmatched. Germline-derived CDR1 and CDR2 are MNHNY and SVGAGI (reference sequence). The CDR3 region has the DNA TGTGCCAGCACTAAATTCGGGACAGCCAGGAACACTGAAGCTTTCTTT. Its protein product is CASTKFGTARNTEAFF.

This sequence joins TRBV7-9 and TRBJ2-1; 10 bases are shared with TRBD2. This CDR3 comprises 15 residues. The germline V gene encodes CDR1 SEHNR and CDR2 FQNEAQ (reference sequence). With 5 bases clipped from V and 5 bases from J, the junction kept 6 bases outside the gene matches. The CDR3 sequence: CASSLTSGLDNEQFF. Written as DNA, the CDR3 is TGTGCCAGCAGCCTGACTAGCGGGTTAGACAATGAGCAGTTCTTC. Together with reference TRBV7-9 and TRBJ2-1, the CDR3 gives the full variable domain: DTGVSQNPRHKITKRGQNVTFRCDPISEHNRLYWYRQTLGQGPEFLTYFQNEAQLEKSRLLSDRFSAERPKGSFSTLEIQRTEQGDSAMYLCASSLTSGLDNEQFFGPGTRLTVL.

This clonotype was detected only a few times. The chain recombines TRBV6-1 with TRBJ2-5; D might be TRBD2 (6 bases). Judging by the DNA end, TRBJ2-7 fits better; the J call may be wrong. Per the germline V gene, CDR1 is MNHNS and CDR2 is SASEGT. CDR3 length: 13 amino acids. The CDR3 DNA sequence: TGTGCCAGCGGTCGGGAGATGATCTACGAGCAGTACTTC. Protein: CASGREMIYEQYF.

CDR3 residues: CSVLGVTSYEQYF. Written as DNA, the CDR3 is TGCAGCGTTCTGGGGGTCACTTCCTACGAGCAGTACTTC. The genes are TRBV29-1 and TRBJ2-7; D tentatively reads TRBD1 or TRBD2 (5 bases each). V dropped 5 bases and J dropped 1 base, with 12 bases sitting between them. Germline lookup yields CDR1 SQVTM and CDR2 ANQGSEA. CDR3 length equals 13 residues.

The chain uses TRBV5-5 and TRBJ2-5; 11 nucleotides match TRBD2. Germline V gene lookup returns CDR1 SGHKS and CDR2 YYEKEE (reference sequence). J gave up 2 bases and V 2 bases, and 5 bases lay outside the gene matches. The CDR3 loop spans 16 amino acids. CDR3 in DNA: TGTGCCAGCAGCTTCGGGACTAGCGGAATTCAAGAGACCCAGTACTTC. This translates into CASSFGTSGIQETQYF. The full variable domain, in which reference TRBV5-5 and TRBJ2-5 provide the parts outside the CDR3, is DAGVTQSPTHLIKTRGQQVTLRCSPISGHKSVSWYQQVLGQGPQFIFQYYEKEERGRGNFPDRFSARQFPNYSSELNVNALLLGDSALYLCASSFGTSGIQETQYFGPGTRLLVL.

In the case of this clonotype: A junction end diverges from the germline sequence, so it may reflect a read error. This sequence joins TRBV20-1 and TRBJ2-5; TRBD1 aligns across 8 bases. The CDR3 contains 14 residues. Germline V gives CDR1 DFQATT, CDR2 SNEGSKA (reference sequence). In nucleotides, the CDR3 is TGCAGTGCTAGGCGTGGGACAGGCCAAGAGACCCAGTGCTTC. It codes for CSARRGTGQETQCF.

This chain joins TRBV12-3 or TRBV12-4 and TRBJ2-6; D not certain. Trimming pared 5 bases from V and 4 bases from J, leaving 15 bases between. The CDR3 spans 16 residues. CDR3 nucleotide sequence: TGTGCCAGCAGTGACCTCCCTTCGAGAGGGGCCAACGTCCTGACTTTC. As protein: CASSDLPSRGANVLTF.